Presented here are 10 T cell receptor beta chains from one specimen sequenced in a study of cytomegalovirus exposure and HLA in healthy donors. In the PCR, 60 Vbeta and 13 Jbeta primers were used. Produced via immunoSEQ multiplex PCR; TCRdb's table is partial and in-frame only. Counted here are some 200,000 clones, about four fifths occurring once; the ten biggest clones make up approximately 1.5%. The source material was PBMCs. The receptor source for this set is a woman aged 18-29 years in good health and CMV-seronegative.

The rearrangement joins TRBV29-1 to TRBJ1-3; TRBD1 is a possible D gene (5 bases). The CDR3 contains 15 residues. V lost 2 bases, J lost 2 bases, and 13 bases lay in between. The germline CDR1 and CDR2 sequences are SQVTM and ANQGSEA. CDR3 protein: CSVEWAGMPGNTIYF. The CDR3 DNA reads as TGCAGCGTTGAATGGGCAGGGATGCCTGGAAACACCATATATTTT.

This rearrangement joins TRBV9 to TRBJ1-2; 9 bases align to TRBD1. The CDR3 is 14 residues long. V trimming: 0 bases; J trimming: 8 bases; junction bases outside the gene matches: 5. Germline V gene sequence: CDR1 SGDLS, CDR2 YYNGEE. CDR3 nucleotides: TGTGCCAGCAGCGTAGACAACAGGGGGCAGGGCTACACCTTC. Translated: CASSVDNRGQGYTF.

This chain joins TRBV19 and TRBJ2-3; 9 bases align to TRBD2. Germline trimming cut 0 bases from V and 0 bases from J; bases unmatched to any gene: 4. This CDR3 comprises 17 residues. Germline values: CDR1 LNHDA, CDR2 SQIVND (reference sequence). The CDR3 reads CASSIDPTSGSTDTQYF. The CDR3 DNA reads TGTGCCAGTAGTATAGATCCGACTAGCGGAAGCACAGATACGCAGTATTTT. Full variable domain (rest looked up from reference TRBV19 and TRBJ2-3): DGGITQSPKYLFRKEGQNVTLSCEQNLNHDAMYWYRQDPGQGLRLIYYSQIVNDFQKGDIAEGYSVSREKKESFPLTVTSAQKNPTAFYLCASSIDPTSGSTDTQYFGPGTRLTVL.

This clone was counted a few times. The chain recombines TRBV12-5 with TRBJ2-3; a weak D match, TRBD1 (5 bases). The CDR3 extends over 16 amino acids. V lost 2 bases to trimming and J lost 1 base, with 13 bases between them. Per the germline V gene, CDR1 is LGHNT and CDR2 is FRNRAP. DNA for the CDR3: TGTGCTAGTGGTTTGCTCCGTGCAGGGCGCACAGATACGCAGTATTTT. Its translation: CASGLLRAGRTDTQYF.

This clone appeared a single time. The chain carries TRBV7-2 and TRBJ2-2, with D possibly TRBD2 on 6 matching bases. Germline assignment: CDR1 SGHTA and CDR2 FQGNSA. There are 16 residues in the CDR3. The V end lost 1 base, the J end lost 4 bases, and 13 bases lay between the germline ends. The CDR3 nucleotides read TGTGCCAGCAGCTTAGGACTAGTAAGGAGCACCGGGGAGCTGTTTTTT. As protein: CASSLGLVRSTGELFF.

The chain joins TRBV14 to TRBJ2-1, with D perhaps TRBD2 (6 bases). Germline lookup yields CDR1 SGHDN and CDR2 FVKESK. V was clipped by 4 bases and J by 6 bases, with 13 bases between them. The CDR3 is 14 amino acids. The CDR3 loop is CASSLEGGRNEQFF. CDR3 nucleotides: TGTGCCAGCAGCCTGGAGGGAGGACGCAATGAGCAGTTCTTC.

This chain links TRBV9 with TRBJ1-1, with D uncertain. V lost 2 bases and J 1 base, leaving 9 bases between the germline ends. Germline V gives CDR1 SGDLS, CDR2 YYNGEE. The length of the CDR3 is 14 residues. CDR3 DNA: TGTGCCAGCAGCGTTGGAACTACGAACACTGAAGCTTTCTTT. It yields the protein CASSVGTTNTEAFF.

This clone was found a few times. V usage is TRBV19 and J usage is TRBJ1-1, with a tentative D call TRBD1 (6 bases). This CDR3 has 14 amino acids. Trimming shortened V by 2 bases and J by 1 base, and 8 bases separated the two germline ends. Germline CDR1 is LNHDA and CDR2 is SQIVND (reference sequence). The CDR3 region has the DNA TGTGCCAGTAGTATACTGGACAGGAACACTGAAGCTTTCTTT. This sequence encodes CASSILDRNTEAFF.

This chain links TRBV15 with TRBJ2-1, with a weak D call TRBD2 (5 bases). This CDR3 comprises 16 residues. From germline, CDR1 is LNHNV and CDR2 YYDKDF (reference sequence). Trimming stripped 3 bases from V and 6 bases from J, with 18 bases between. The CDR3 reads CATSRRAANNGNEQFF. In nucleotides, the CDR3 is TGTGCCACCAGCAGGAGGGCCGCTAATAATGGCAATGAGCAGTTCTTC.

The rearrangement links TRBV7-9 to TRBJ2-2, with 7 bases matching TRBD2. The germline V gene encodes CDR1 SEHNR and CDR2 FQNEAQ (reference sequence). After removal of 2 bases from V and 4 bases from J, the junction contained 7 bases not matched to a gene. This CDR3 is built from 16 residues. CDR3 sequence reads: CASSLWGGTTTGELFF. The CDR3 nucleotides are TGTGCCAGCAGCTTATGGGGGGGAACGACCACCGGGGAGCTGTTTTTT.